This T cell receptor beta chain emerged from a study of cytomegalovirus exposure and HLA in healthy donors. Study-wide results and caveats: Indistinguishable V segments, including TRBV6-2 and TRBV6-3, were excluded.

A word on this clone: Its antigen is as yet unknown.

The PCR used 60 Vbeta and 13 Jbeta primers. Original data processing: In a later analysis, the count reached roughly 80 million unique TCR beta chains, with about 10 million shared. Measured with immunoSEQ multiplex PCR; TCRdb has only the in-frame clones, and not every one. V and J calls and clone size are as listed in that table; D and trimming were resolved from the DNA. The table includes approximately 120,000 clones, 75% to 90% detected once. From germline, CDR1 is MDHEN and CDR2 SYDVKM. The CDR3 covers 14 residues. J lost 7 bases, V lost 3 bases, and 5 bases had no gene match. This clonotype was obtained from a woman under 40 in good health and CMV-seropositive. The sample was PBMCs. This sequence joins TRBV28 and TRBJ1-4; 7 bases align to TRBD1. CDR3 residues: CASSFPRGAEKLFF. The CDR3 DNA reads as TGTGCCAGCAGTTTCCCCAGGGGGGCTGAAAAACTGTTTTTT. The full variable domain, with the rest looked up from reference TRBV28 and TRBJ1-4, is DVKVTQSSRYLVKRTGEKVFLECVQDMDHENMFWYRQDPGLGLRLIYFSYDVKMKEKGDIPEGYSVSREKKERFSLILESASTNQTSMYLCASSFPRGAEKLFFGSGTQLSVL.